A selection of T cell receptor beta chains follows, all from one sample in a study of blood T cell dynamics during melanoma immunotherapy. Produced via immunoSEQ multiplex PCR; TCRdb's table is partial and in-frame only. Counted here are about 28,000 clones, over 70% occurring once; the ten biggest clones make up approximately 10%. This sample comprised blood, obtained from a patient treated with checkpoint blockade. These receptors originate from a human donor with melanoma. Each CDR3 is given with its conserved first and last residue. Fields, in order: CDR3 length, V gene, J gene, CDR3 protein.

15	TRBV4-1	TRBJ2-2	CASSQEASPIGELFF
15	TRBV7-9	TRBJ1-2	CASSAWTGANYGYTF
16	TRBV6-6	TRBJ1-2	CASSYSPQGGANGYTF
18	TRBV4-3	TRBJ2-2	CASSQDGSGGTGTGELFF
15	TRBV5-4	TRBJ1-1	CASSSRGPVNTEAFF
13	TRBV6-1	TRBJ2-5	CASSENSMIAQYF
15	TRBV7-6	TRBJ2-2	CASSHGQGSFGELFF
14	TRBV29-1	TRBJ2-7	CSVLAGELSYEQYF
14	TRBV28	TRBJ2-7	CASSFMSSHYEQYF
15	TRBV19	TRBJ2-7	CASSIGQGAAYEQYF
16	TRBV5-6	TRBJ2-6	CASSLAGGDGANVLTF
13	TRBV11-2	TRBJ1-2	CASSFTTGDGYTF
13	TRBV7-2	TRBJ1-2	CASSPGQAEGYTF
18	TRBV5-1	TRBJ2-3	CASSLANWLAGNTDTQYF
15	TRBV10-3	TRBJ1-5	CAISVTDSRNQPQHF
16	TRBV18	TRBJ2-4	CASSPYQLDRVNIQYF
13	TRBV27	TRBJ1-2	CASSPGAGISYTF
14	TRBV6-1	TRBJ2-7	CASSAGGGPYEQYF
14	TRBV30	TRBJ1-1	CAWNPVQANTEAFF
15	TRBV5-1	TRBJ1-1	CASSLWRGTSTEAFF
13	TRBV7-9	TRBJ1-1	CASTAGLNTEAFF
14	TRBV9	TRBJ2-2	CASSVAPNTGELFF
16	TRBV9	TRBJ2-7	CASSVQGWGTVYEQYF
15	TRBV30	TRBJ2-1	CACTSGESSYNEQFF
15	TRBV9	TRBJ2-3	CASSVAGEHTDTQYF
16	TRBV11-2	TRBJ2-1	CASSSGGGTLYNEQFF
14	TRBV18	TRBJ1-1	CASSPQEGGTEAFF
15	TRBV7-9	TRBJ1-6	CASSMGQGMNSPLHF
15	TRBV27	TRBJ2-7	CASSRAGTMMGQQYF
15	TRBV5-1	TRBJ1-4	CASSLTLIAGEKLFF
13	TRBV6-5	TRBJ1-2	CASSIGGGYGYTF
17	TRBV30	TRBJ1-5	CAWSLSRGQNSNQPQHF
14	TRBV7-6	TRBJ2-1	CASSRTSGGNEQFF
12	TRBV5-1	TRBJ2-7	CASSWEGREQYF
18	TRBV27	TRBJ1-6	CASSLKSGWGLTNSPLHF
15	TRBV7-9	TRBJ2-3	CASRSSPAGGETQYF
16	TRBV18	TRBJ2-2	CASSPLGQANTGELFF